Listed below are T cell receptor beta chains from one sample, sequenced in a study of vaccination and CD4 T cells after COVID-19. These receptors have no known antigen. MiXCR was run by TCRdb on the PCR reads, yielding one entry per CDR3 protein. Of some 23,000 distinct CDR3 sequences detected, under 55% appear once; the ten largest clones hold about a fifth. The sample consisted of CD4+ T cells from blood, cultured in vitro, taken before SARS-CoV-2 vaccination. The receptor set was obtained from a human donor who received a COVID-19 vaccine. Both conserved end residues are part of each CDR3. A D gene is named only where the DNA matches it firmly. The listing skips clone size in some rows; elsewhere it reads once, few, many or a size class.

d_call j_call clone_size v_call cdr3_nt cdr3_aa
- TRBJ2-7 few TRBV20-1 TGCAGTGCTAGAGCTCTTACACGCCTAGACTACGAGCAGTACTTC CSARALTRLDYEQYF
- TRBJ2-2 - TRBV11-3 TGTGCCAGCACGATAAATGGGGGAGACACCGGGGAGCTGTTTTTT CASTINGGDTGELFF
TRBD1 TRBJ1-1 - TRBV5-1 TGCGCCAGCAGCCTGACGACGGGGACAGCGAACACTGAAGCTTTCTTT CASSLTTGTANTEAFF
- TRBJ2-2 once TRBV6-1 TGTGCCAGCAGGCTTTCGAGAGCCGGGGAGCTGTTTTTT CASRLSRAGELFF
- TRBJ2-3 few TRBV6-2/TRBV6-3 TGTGCCAGCAGTTACTCCGGGTACGAGGATACGCAGTATTTT CASSYSGYEDTQYF
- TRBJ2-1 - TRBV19 TGTGCCAGTAGTATCCGTTCGGGGGGCGGGAGCTACAATGAGCAGTTCTTC CASSIRSGGGSYNEQFF
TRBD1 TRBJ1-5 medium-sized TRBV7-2 TGTGCCAGCAGCTCCGGACAGGGCGGTAGCAATCAGCCCCAGCATTTT CASSSGQGGSNQPQHF
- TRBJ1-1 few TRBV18 TGTGCCAGCTCACCAAGCGACGGGGAGAACACTGAAGCTTTCTTT CASSPSDGENTEAFF
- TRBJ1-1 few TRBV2 TGTGCCAGCAGCTACAGTCAATTGAACACTGAAGCTTTCTTT CASSYSQLNTEAFF
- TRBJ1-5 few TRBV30 TGTGCCTGGAGTACAAGGAAGTATCAGCCCCAGCATTTT CAWSTRKYQPQHF
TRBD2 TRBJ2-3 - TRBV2 TGTGCCAGCGACTTGGGACTACCAATTAGCACAGATACGCAGTATTTT CASDLGLPISTDTQYF
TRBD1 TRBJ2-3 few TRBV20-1 TGCAGTGCTAGTTCGTCGGGACAGGGGGTCCGGACAGATACGCAGTATTTT CSASSSGQGVRTDTQYF
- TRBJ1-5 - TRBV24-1 TGTGCCACCAGTGATTTGAGGGAGATTAATCAGCCCCAGCATTTT CATSDLREINQPQHF
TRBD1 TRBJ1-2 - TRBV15 TGTGCCACCACATTCGGGCAGGGGGCGTATGGCTATGGCTACACCTTC CATTFGQGAYGYGYTF
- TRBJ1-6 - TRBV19 TGTGCCAGTAGTATTTCGCGCAACTATAATTCACCCCTCCACTTT CASSISRNYNSPLHF
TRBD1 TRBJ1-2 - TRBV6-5 TGTGCCAGCAGTTTACAGACAGGGGGCGAGGACTATGGCTACACCTTC CASSLQTGGEDYGYTF
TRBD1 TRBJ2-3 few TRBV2 TGTGCCAGCAGTGGACCGGGACAGGGGGCGGGAGATACGCAGTATTTT CASSGPGQGAGDTQYF
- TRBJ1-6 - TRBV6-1 TGTGCCAGCGGTCGCTCCGGGACACAAAATAATTCACCCCTCCACTTT CASGRSGTQNNSPLHF
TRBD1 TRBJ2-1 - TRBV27 TGTGCCAGCAGCGCTCTGACAGGGAACGATTACAATGAGCAGTTCTTC CASSALTGNDYNEQFF
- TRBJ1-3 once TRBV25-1 TGTGCCAGCAGTAAGGGGACGGCTGGAAACACCATATATTTT CASSKGTAGNTIYF
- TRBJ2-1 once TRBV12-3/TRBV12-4 TGTGCCAGCAGCTGGACGGCGGGTTGGGCGGGTGAGCAGTTCTTC CASSWTAGWAGEQFF
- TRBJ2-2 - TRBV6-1 TGTGCCAGCAGCCGCGGGTCTAGTTTCCTTCCCGGGGAGCTGTTTTTT CASSRGSSFLPGELFF
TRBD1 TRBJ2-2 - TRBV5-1 TGCGCCAGCAGCATCACCCTACAGGGGACCGGGGAGCTGTTTTTT CASSITLQGTGELFF
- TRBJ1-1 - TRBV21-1 TGTGCCAGGGGTGGTGTAGGAGAGAACACTGAAGCTTTCTTT CARGGVGENTEAFF